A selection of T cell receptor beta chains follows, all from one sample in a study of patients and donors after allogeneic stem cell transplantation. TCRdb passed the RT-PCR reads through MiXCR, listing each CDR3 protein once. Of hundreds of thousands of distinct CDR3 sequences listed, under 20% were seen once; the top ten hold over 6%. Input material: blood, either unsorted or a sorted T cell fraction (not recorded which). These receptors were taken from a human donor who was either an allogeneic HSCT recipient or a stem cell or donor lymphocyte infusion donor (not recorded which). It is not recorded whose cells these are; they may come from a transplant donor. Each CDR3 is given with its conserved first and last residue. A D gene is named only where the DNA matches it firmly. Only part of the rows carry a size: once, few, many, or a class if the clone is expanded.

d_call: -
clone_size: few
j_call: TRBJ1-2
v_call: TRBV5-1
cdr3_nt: TGCGCCAGCAGCTTGGGGCGCGCCGGGGACTATGGCTACACCTTC
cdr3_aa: CASSLGRAGDYGYTF

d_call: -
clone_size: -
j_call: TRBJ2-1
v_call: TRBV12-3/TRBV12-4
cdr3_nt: TGTGCCAGCGGCGCTAGGCCTCAAAGTGAGCAGTTCTTC
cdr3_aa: CASGARPQSEQFF

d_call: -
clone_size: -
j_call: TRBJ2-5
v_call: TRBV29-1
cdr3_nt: TGCAGCATCTCGCGGAGGGCAGGGACAGAGACCCAGTACTTC
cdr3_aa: CSISRRAGTETQYF

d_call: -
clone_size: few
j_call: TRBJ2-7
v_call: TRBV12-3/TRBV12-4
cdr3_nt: TGTGCCAGCAGTCAGGACACCTACTCCTACGAGCAGTACTTC
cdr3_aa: CASSQDTYSYEQYF

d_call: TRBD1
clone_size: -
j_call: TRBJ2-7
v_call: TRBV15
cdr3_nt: TGTGCCACCAGCCTTGAGGACAGGGTGACTTCCTACGAGCAGTACTTC
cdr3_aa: CATSLEDRVTSYEQYF

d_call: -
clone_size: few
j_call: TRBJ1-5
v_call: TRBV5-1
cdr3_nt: TGCGCCAGCAGCTTGGCACTGAGCAATCAGCCCCAGCATTTT
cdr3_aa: CASSLALSNQPQHF

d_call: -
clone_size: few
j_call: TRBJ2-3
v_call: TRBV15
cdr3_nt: TGTGCCACCAGCAGAGGGAACTTAGCCGGTATGGGCACAGATACGCAGTATTTT
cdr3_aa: CATSRGNLAGMGTDTQYF

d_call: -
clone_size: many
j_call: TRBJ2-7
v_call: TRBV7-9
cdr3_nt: TGTGCCAGCAGCTTAGCGGGGGTGGAGGGGTCCCCCTACGAGCAGTACTTC
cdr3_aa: CASSLAGVEGSPYEQYF

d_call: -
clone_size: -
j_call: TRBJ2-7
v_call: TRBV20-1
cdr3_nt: TGCAGTGCTAGTAGAGGGGGGAACTCAGCCTACGAGCAGTACTTC
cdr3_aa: CSASRGGNSAYEQYF

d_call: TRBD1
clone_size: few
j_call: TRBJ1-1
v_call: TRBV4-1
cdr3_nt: TGCGCCAGCAGCCAAGATGTCAGGGGGTCCACTGAAGCTTTCTTT
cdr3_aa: CASSQDVRGSTEAFF

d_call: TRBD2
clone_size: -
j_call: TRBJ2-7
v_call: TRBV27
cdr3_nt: TGTGCCAGCACCCCTAGCGGGGGCTCCTACGAGCAGTACTTC
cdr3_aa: CASTPSGGSYEQYF

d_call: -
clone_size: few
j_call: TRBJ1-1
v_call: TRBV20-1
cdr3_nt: TGCAGTGCTAGAGACCTGGGCCTCGACACTGAAGCTTTCTTT
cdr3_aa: CSARDLGLDTEAFF

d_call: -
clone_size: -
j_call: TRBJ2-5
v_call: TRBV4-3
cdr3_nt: TGCGCCAGCAGCCAAGATGGCTGGACAGCCGAAGAGACCCAGTACTTC
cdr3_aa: CASSQDGWTAEETQYF

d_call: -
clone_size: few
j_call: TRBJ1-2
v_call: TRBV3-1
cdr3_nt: TGTGCCAGCAGCCTGAGCCGGCACTCAGTCGATGGCTACACCTTC
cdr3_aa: CASSLSRHSVDGYTF

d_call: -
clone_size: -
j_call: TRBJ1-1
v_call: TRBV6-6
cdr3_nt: TGTGCCAGCCGGACGGAGAGAGCTTTCTTT
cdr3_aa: CASRTERAFF

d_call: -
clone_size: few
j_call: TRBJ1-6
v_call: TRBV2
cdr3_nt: TGTGCCAGCAGTGGGAGCCCGTTAAGGGGTTCACCCCTCCACTTT
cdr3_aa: CASSGSPLRGSPLHF

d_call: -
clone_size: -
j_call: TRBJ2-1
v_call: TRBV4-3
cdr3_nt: TGCGCCAGCAGCCAAGGGGGGGTCAATGAGCAGTTCTTC
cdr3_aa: CASSQGGVNEQFF

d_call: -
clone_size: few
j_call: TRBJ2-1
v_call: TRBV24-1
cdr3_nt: TGTGCCACCAGTGATTGGGGAGGAGAAAGCTCCTACAATGAGCAGTTCTTC
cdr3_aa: CATSDWGGESSYNEQFF

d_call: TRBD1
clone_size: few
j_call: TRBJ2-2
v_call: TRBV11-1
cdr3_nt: TGTGCCAGCAGGTCAAACAGGGGGGCGACGCAAAACACCGGGGAGCTGTTTTTT
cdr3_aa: CASRSNRGATQNTGELFF

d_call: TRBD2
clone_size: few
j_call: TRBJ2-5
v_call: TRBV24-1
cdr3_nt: TGTGCCACCAGTGAGAGCGGGGGGACATCTTGGGAGACCCAGTACTTC
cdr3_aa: CATSESGGTSWETQYF

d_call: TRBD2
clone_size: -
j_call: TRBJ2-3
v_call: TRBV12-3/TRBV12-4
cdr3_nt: TGTGCCAGCAGCTTTAGGGTAGCGGGACTCACAGATACGCAGTATTTT
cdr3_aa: CASSFRVAGLTDTQYF

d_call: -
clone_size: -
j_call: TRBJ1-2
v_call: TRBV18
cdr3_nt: TGTGCCAGCTCACCACTCTACAGAGAGGGCCACGGCTACACCTTC
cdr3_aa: CASSPLYREGHGYTF

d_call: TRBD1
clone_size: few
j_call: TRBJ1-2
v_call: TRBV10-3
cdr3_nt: TGTGCCATCAGTGAGGATGCCGGGACAGCGGCCATCTATGGCTACACCTTC
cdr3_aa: CAISEDAGTAAIYGYTF

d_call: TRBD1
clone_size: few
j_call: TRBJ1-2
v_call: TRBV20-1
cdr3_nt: TGCAGTGCTAGAGACCTACTGGACAGGGTAAAATATGGCTACACCTTC
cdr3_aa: CSARDLLDRVKYGYTF

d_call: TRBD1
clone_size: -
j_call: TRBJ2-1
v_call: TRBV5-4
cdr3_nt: TGTGCCAGCAGCCCTGGGACAGCAAATGAGCAGTTCTTC
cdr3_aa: CASSPGTANEQFF

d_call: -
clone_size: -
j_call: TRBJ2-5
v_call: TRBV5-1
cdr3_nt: TGCGCCAGCAGCTTGGGACCCCTGGAGACCCAGTACTTC
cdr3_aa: CASSLGPLETQYF

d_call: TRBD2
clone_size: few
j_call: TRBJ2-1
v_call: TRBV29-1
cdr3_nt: TGCAGCGTTGATCCGCTAGCGGACTACAATGAGCAGTTCTTC
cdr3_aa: CSVDPLADYNEQFF

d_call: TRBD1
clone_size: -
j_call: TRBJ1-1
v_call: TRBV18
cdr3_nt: TGTGCCAGCCAACCCGGACAGGGTATGAACACTGAAGCTTTCTTT
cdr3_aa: CASQPGQGMNTEAFF

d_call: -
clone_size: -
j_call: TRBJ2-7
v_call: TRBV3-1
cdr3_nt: TGTGCCAGCAGCCCGCGACTAGAGGGCTACGAGCAGTACTTC
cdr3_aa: CASSPRLEGYEQYF

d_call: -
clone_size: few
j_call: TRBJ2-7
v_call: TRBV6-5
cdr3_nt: TGTGCCAGCAGTTACTTACGATTTGGAAGGGACGGTTACGAGCAGTACTTC
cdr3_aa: CASSYLRFGRDGYEQYF

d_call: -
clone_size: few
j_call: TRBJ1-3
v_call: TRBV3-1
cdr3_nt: TGTGCCAGCAGCCAAGACGTCTCTGGAAACACCATATATTTT
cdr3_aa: CASSQDVSGNTIYF

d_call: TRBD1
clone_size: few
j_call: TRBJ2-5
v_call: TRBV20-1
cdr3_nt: TGCAGTGCTACTCCTTGGACAGGAGCGTTGGAGACCCAGTACTTC
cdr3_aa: CSATPWTGALETQYF

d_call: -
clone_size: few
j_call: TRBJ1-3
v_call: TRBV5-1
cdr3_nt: TGCGCCAGCAGCTTGGAGGGCAGGGACAATGGAAACACCATATATTTT
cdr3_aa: CASSLEGRDNGNTIYF

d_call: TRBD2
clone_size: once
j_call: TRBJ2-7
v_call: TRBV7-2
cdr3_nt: TGTGCCAGCAGCCCTACTCGACTAGCGGGAAACTACGAGCAGTACTTC
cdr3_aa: CASSPTRLAGNYEQYF

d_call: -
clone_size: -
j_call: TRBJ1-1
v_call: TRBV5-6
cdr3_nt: TGTGCCAGCAGCTTCCTGGGGAGTTTGAACACTGAAGCTTTCTTT
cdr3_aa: CASSFLGSLNTEAFF

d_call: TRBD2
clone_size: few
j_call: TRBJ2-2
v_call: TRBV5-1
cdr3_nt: TGCGCCAGCAGCTTGGGGACTAGCGGGAGTAGGACCGGGGAGCTGTTTTTT
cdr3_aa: CASSLGTSGSRTGELFF

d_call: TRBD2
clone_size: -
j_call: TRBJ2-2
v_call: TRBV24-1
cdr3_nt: TGTGCCACCAGTGATTTGGGTCTAGCGGACAACACCGGGGAGCTGTTTTTT
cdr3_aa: CATSDLGLADNTGELFF

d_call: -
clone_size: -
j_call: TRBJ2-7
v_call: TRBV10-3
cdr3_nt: TGTGCCATCAGTGATGGGTCCGAGCAGTACTTC
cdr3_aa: CAISDGSEQYF

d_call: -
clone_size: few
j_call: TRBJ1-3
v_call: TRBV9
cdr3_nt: TGTGCCAGCAGCGTATGGGGATCTGGAAACACCATATATTTT
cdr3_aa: CASSVWGSGNTIYF

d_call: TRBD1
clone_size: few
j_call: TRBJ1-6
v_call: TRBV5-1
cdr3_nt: TGCGCCAGCAGCTTGGGCGGGACAGGTTATTCACCCCTCCACTTT
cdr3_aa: CASSLGGTGYSPLHF

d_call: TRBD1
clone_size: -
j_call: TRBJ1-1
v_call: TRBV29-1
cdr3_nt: TGCAGCGTTGAGGGACAGGGGGCTAGGGGAACTGAAGCTTTCTTT
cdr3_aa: CSVEGQGARGTEAFF

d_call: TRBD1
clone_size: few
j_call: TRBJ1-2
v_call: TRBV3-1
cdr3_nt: TGTGCCAGCAGCCCCCTCTGGACAGGGGTCGGCTACACCTTC
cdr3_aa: CASSPLWTGVGYTF

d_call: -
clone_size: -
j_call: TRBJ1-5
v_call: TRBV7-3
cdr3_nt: TGTGCCAGCAGCTTATTCCCGAGCGGGCCCCAGCATTTT
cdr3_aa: CASSLFPSGPQHF

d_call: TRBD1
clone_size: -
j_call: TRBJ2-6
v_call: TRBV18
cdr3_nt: TGTGCCAGCTCACGAAAACAGGGGGCAGGGGCCAACGTCCTGACTTTC
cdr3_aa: CASSRKQGAGANVLTF

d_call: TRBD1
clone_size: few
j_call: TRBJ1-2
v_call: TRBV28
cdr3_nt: TGTGCCAGCAGTTCAATTACAGGGGGCTCTTATGGCTACACCTTC
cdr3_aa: CASSSITGGSYGYTF

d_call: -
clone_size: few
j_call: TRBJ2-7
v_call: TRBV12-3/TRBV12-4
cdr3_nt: TGTGCCAGCAGTTTGTCCGGCTGGCCCCCAGTGGTCTACGAGCAGTACTTC
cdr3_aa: CASSLSGWPPVVYEQYF

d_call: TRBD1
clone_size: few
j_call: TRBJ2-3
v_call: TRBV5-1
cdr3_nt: TGCGCCAGCAGCCAAGCCGGGACAGGCACAGATACGCAGTATTTT
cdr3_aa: CASSQAGTGTDTQYF

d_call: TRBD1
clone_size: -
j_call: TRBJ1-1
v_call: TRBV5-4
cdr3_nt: TGTGCCAGCAGCCCGAAGGGACAGGGGAACACTGAAGCTTTCTTT
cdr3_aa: CASSPKGQGNTEAFF

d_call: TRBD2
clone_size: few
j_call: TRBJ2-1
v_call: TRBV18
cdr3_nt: TGTGCCAGCTCACCACGGGGTTTTAGCGGGAGCAATGAGCAGTTCTTC
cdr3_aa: CASSPRGFSGSNEQFF

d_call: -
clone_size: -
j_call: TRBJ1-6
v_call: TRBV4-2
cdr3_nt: TGTGCCAGCAGCCTTGCTAATTCACCCCTCCACTTT
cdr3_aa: CASSLANSPLHF

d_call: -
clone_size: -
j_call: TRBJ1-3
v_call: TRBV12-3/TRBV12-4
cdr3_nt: TGTGCCAGCAGTTTAAGACAGCTCTCTGGAAACACCATATATTTT
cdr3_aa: CASSLRQLSGNTIYF

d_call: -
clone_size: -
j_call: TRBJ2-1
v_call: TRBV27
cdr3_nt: TGTGCCAGCAGTCACGACACCCTCAATGAGCAGTTCTTC
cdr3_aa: CASSHDTLNEQFF

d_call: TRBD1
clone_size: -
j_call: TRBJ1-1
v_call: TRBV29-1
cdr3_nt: TGCAGCGTGGGGTTACAGGGGGCACATGGAGCTTTCTTT
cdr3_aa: CSVGLQGAHGAFF